This T cell receptor (beta chain) was recovered during a study of blood T cell repertoires in COVID-19. About the research overall: COVID-19 samples from acute and convalescent phases originated in the United States, Italy and Spain.

The CDR3 is 14 residues long. V lost 3 bases to trimming and J lost 4 bases, with 13 bases between them. The germline gives CDR1 DFQATT, CDR2 SNEGSKA (reference sequence). Profiling relied on immunoSEQ multiplex PCR, and the TCRdb table lists in-frame clones only, not all of them. This table has 150,000 or so clones, approximately 79% appearing once. The sequence came from a woman aged 80 or over with acute or convalescent COVID-19. V and J are TRBV20-1 and TRBJ1-5; D unclear. Sequenced sample: peripheral blood. The CDR3 reads CSASGQVLNQPQHF. As DNA, the CDR3 is TGCAGTGCTAGTGGTCAGGTGTTGAATCAGCCCCAGCATTTT.